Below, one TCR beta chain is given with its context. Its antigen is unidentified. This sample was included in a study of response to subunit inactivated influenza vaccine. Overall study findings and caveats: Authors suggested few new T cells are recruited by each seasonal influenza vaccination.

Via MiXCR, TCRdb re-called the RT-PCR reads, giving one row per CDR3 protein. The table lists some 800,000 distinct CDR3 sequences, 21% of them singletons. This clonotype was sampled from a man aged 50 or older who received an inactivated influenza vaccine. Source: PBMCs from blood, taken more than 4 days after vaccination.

The CDR3 reads CASSQDRNYNEQFF. In DNA form, the CDR3 reads TGCGCCAGCAGCCAAGACAGGAACTACAATGAGCAGTTCTTC. The chain has TRBV4-1 and TRBJ2-1; D unresolved. CDR3 length: 14 residues. Trimming removed 0 bases at V and 3 bases at J, with 6 bases between. Germline assignment: CDR1 MGHRA and CDR2 YSYEKL.